These 2 T cell receptor beta chains came from one sample sequenced in a study of T cell repertoires in cytomegalovirus infection. Their target antigens are unknown. A single record per CDR3 protein comes from TCRdb applying MiXCR to the reads. The sample includes approximately 1,000,000 distinct CDR3 sequences, about a third of them seen just once. The specimen comprised cultured CD8+ T cells from PBMCs, sampled from culture after CMV antigen stimulation. The receptors here all came from a human donor in good health (CMV status not recorded). Some clones in this sample may be carry-over from other donors' samples.

The CDR3 spells CATTISSLAGGPVGELFF. In DNA form, the CDR3 reads TGTGCCACCACCATTTCTAGTCTAGCGGGGGGGCCGGTCGGGGAGCTGTTTTTT. V and J are TRBV15 and TRBJ2-2; TRBD2 agrees at 12 bases. This CDR3 spans 18 amino acids. Germline-derived CDR1 and CDR2 are LNHNV and YYDKDF (reference sequence). With 7 bases clipped from V and 7 bases from J, the junction kept 16 bases outside the gene matches.

To note about this clonotype: At one of its ends the junction is not consistent with the germline gene, which may arise from a read error. J is TRBJ2-4 and V is TRBV27, with no clear D. Germline V gene lookup returns CDR1 MNHEY and CDR2 SMNVEV (reference sequence). This CDR3 is 15 amino acids long. The CDR3 sequence is CASNLRFQAKNIQYF. The CDR3 DNA sequence: TGTGCCAGCAATTTAAGGTTTCAGGCCAAAAACATTCAGTACTTC.